The text below deals with one TCR beta chain. There are a few counts of this clone. Its cognate antigen has yet to be identified. No base quality information exists; no much larger clone differs at one position. The CDR3 regions of human TCRbeta chains were analyzed by immunosequencing. On the authors' methods: Repertoire TCRs were checked for matches against a reference library of SARS-CoV-2-specific TCRs that had been generated using the MIRA antigen-specificity platform. Breadth meant the fraction of unique TCRs that were SARS-CoV-2-associated, whereas depth meant the fraction of total T cells that were SARS-CoV-2-associated. Using the MIRA data, every spike-specific TCR was mapped to the spike region that the TCR reacted to and assigned to either a CD4 or a CD8 class. Log10-transformed breadth and depth values were compared by one-way ANOVA with Sidak's multiple comparisons tests. TCRdb mirrors the immuneACCESS table, restricted to in-frame sequences. Some clones are absent from its copies; in checked studies, under half trace to an unresolved V gene, and the reason for the others is unknown. V, J and clone size are taken as reported in that table, and D and trimming were inferred from the DNA itself. This sample comprises about 160,000 clones, roughly 90% of them detected only once. 5.5% of the sample is held by the ten biggest clonotypes.

The time point label, read with the paper, signifies: baseline before first vaccination. The vaccinee samples were drawn from two UK trials, COV001 and COV002, one of which was a single-blind randomized controlled phase 2/3 trial testing AZD1222 (ChAdOx1 nCoV-19) in healthy adults. For TCRbeta chain sequencing, PBMC samples from trial participants were taken at day 0 and at day 28 after the second dose. This sample was included in a study of T cell responses to AZD1222 COVID-19 vaccine (TCRdb year 2021). Concerning the study at large: AZD1222 recipients whose second dose came at about 4 weeks and those whose second dose came at about 12 weeks were combined into one group, since spike-specific TCR depth and breadth did not differ between the two schedules. TCR sequencing covered more than 230 trial participants: 200 to 220 given two doses of AZD1222 and about 26 given two doses of MenACWY control vaccine. Trial participants were enrolled by age into 18-55, 56-69 and 70-plus year subgroups, with approximately 150, 30 and 60 TCR-sequenced participants respectively. Findings and caveats that apply to the study as a whole: Only a handful of AZD1222 recipients were SARS-CoV-2 seropositive at baseline, limiting conclusions about previously exposed vaccinees. Nearly half of unique spike-specific TCRs reportedly recognized epitopes outside regions mutated in the B.1.351 and B.1.1.7 variants. Participants were mostly white British, with more females than males. The authors suggested clonal diversity may have been underestimated. After two AZD1222 doses, spike-specific TCR breadth and depth were significantly higher than at day 0 and than in MenACWY recipients. The whole spike protein was spanned by vaccine-associated CD4 TCRs, and dominant responses were seen in regions 160-218 and 743-854. The 56-69-year group was small, and its depth increase did not reach significance, likely because of low power. Because no samples from the day 14 peak response were available, repertoires could be characterized only after the peak T cell response.

Trimming at the junction amounts to 5 bases on V and 7 bases on J, and the germline ends lie 12 bases apart. The CDR3 starts with the cysteine, ends with the phenylalanine, and has 13 residues. The only DNA kept is the CDR3, 39 bases in frame from the first base. CDR1 and CDR2 were assigned from the germline V gene as SGHAT and FQNNGV. This receptor was taken from an adult in good health. This receptor chain uses TRBV11-2 and TRBJ2-1; the D gene identity is not certain. The sequencing used peripheral blood, collected on day 0 of AZD1222 vaccination. The nucleotide sequence is given as TGTGCCAGCAGCGCCCAATGGGATAATGAGCAGTTCTTC. Translated, this is CASSAQWDNEQFF.